The subject of this entry is one T cell receptor (beta chain). The data derive from a study of T-cell reconstitution after alpha-beta-depleted transplantation in children. Losses at the gene ends were 5 bases for V and 6 bases for J; bases not matched to a gene: 7. CDR1 and CDR2 from the germline V gene are LNHDA and SQIVND (reference sequence). The CDR3 has 14 residues. Unique molecular identifiers tagged the TCRbeta library. TCRdb processed the PCR reads anew with MiXCR; each CDR3 protein has one entry. The top ten clones hold around 24% of a sample with fewer than 150,000 distinct CDR3 sequences, roughly 9.7% of them seen once.

This clonotype originated in a girl under three years old who had a stem cell transplant for combined immunodeficiency, so the T cells may come from the graft donor. The sequencing here drew on PBMCs, mostly from graft donor cells, taken 180 days after TCRalphabeta/CD19-depleted stem cell transplant. The chain has TRBV19 and TRBJ1-1, with 9 bases fitting TRBD1. CDR3 in DNA: TGTGCCAGTAGTGTACAGGGGGCGAGGGCTGAAGCTTTCTTT. Its protein is CASSVQGARAEAFF.